This is a list of T cell receptor beta chains from one sample in a study of radiation and T cells in renal cell carcinoma. The method was immunoSEQ multiplex PCR; TCRdb's version includes in-frame clones alone and lacks a portion of them. The sample records some 81,000 clones, 80% to 90% being singletons. The specimen was blood, collected from a patient whose treatment included radiotherapy and nephrectomy. These receptors were collected from a woman between 65 and 79 years old with renal cell carcinoma. CDR3s include the opening cysteine and the closing phenylalanine or tryptophan. D genes are given only for firm matches. Rows give clone size only sometimes, using once, few, many, or a class for an expanded clone.

v_gene	j_gene	abundance	d_gene	CDR3aa	CDR3nt
TRBV6-1	TRBJ1-2	NA	NA	CASSERVLGNYGYTF	TGTGCCAGCAGTGAACGGGTCCTGGGGAACTATGGCTACACCTTC
TRBV15	TRBJ2-7	NA	TRBD1	CATSGAGTDSYEQYF	TGTGCCACCAGCGGAGCCGGGACAGACTCCTACGAGCAGTACTTC
TRBV7-9	TRBJ2-3	NA	TRBD1	CASSSSRDRTTDTQYF	TGTGCCAGCAGCTCTTCACGGGACAGGACTACTGATACGCAGTATTTT
TRBV6-6	TRBJ2-7	NA	TRBD1	CASSLRDRGYEQYF	TGTGCCAGCAGTTTGCGGGACAGGGGCTACGAGCAGTACTTC
TRBV28	TRBJ1-2	NA	NA	CASSLKANYGYTF	TGTGCCAGCAGTTTAAAGGCTAACTATGGCTACACCTTC
TRBV5-6	TRBJ2-5	NA	TRBD2	CASSPPAGMETQYF	TGTGCCAGCAGCCCACCAGCGGGGATGGAGACCCAGTACTTC
TRBV7-2	TRBJ1-2	NA	NA	CASSLEGWTRGGYGYTF	TGTGCCAGCAGCTTAGAGGGCTGGACAAGGGGGGGCTATGGCTACACCTTC
TRBV5-4	TRBJ2-7	NA	TRBD2	CASSLDLAGDYEQYF	TGTGCCAGCAGCTTGGATCTAGCGGGGGACTACGAGCAGTACTTC
TRBV18	TRBJ1-2	NA	NA	CASSPGADYGYTF	TGTGCCAGCTCACCAGGGGCGGACTATGGCTACACCTTC
TRBV28	TRBJ2-1	NA	TRBD2	CASSAGTSSYNEQFF	TGTGCCAGCAGTGCCGGGACTAGCTCCTACAATGAGCAGTTCTTC
TRBV2	TRBJ1-3	NA	TRBD1	CARGTDGNTIYF	TGTGCCAGAGGGACAGACGGAAACACCATATATTTT
TRBV6-1	TRBJ2-5	NA	NA	CASRKERGWETQYF	TGTGCCAGCAGGAAAGAAAGGGGTTGGGAGACCCAGTACTTC
TRBV5-1	TRBJ2-7	NA	NA	CASSFSAGQTYEQYF	TGCGCCAGCAGCTTTTCAGCGGGACAGACCTACGAGCAGTACTTC
TRBV9	TRBJ2-3	NA	TRBD2	CASRLGRGAADTQYF	TGTGCCAGCAGATTGGGGCGGGGGGCCGCGGATACGCAGTATTTT
TRBV14	TRBJ2-3	NA	NA	CASSQRAQGVTDTQYF	TGTGCCAGCAGCCAGAGGGCCCAGGGAGTTACAGATACGCAGTATTTT
TRBV29-1	TRBJ1-1	NA	NA	CSAEGRLNTEAFF	TGCAGCGCAGAGGGTCGCTTGAACACTGAAGCTTTCTTT
TRBV11-2	TRBJ1-2	NA	NA	CASSLGEYGYTF	TGTGCCAGCAGCTTAGGGGAGTATGGCTACACCTTC
TRBV19	TRBJ1-2	NA	TRBD1	CASSTRREQGASANYGYTF	TGTGCCAGTAGTACCCGGAGGGAACAGGGGGCATCAGCTAACTATGGCTACACCTTC
TRBV5-4	TRBJ1-6	NA	NA	CASGERNSPLHF	TGTGCCAGTGGGGAGAGGAATTCACCCCTCCACTTT
TRBV9	TRBJ2-3	once	TRBD2	CASSVSSGSDTQYF	TGTGCCAGCAGCGTCTCTAGCGGGAGTGATACGCAGTATTTT
TRBV5-1	TRBJ1-1	NA	TRBD1	CASSLTGTGNTEAFF	TGCGCCAGCAGCTTAACCGGGACAGGGAACACTGAAGCTTTCTTT
TRBV18	TRBJ2-1	NA	NA	CASSPPSREYNEQFF	TGTGCCAGCTCACCACCCTCCAGGGAGTACAATGAGCAGTTCTTC
TRBV4-2	TRBJ2-3	NA	NA	CASSQDIASYRGTDTQYF	TGTGCCAGCAGCCAAGATATAGCCTCATATAGGGGCACAGATACGCAGTATTTT
TRBV9	TRBJ1-2	NA	TRBD1	CASSDETGGEYGYTF	TGTGCCAGCAGCGACGAGACAGGGGGCGAGTATGGCTACACCTTC
TRBV19	TRBJ2-7	NA	NA	CASSPLRDTSYEQYF	TGTGCCAGTAGTCCACTCCGGGACACTTCCTACGAGCAGTACTTC
TRBV9	TRBJ2-6	NA	TRBD1	CGRDRGSSGANVLTF	TGTGGGAGGGACAGGGGGTCCTCTGGGGCCAACGTCCTGACTTTC
TRBV4-3	TRBJ1-3	NA	NA	CASSQLGQISGNTIYF	TGCGCCAGCAGCCAACTCGGACAGATCTCTGGAAACACCATATATTTT
TRBV19	TRBJ1-6	NA	NA	CASSMGVARDSPLHF	TGTGCCAGTAGTATGGGGGTCGCCCGGGATTCACCCCTCCACTTT
TRBV28	TRBJ1-2	NA	NA	CASSLTGTYGYTF	TGTGCCAGCAGTTTAACAGGGACATATGGCTACACCTTC
TRBV19	TRBJ2-1	NA	NA	CASSIVTGFNEQFF	TGTGCCAGTAGTATAGTCACGGGGTTCAATGAGCAGTTCTTC
TRBV28	TRBJ2-2	few	TRBD2	CASIRGGPGELFF	TGTGCCAGCATCCGGGGGGGCCCCGGGGAGCTGTTTTTT
TRBV2	TRBJ2-3	NA	TRBD1	CASSGVDRVRSDTQYF	TGTGCCAGCAGTGGAGTGGACAGGGTTAGGTCAGATACGCAGTATTTT
TRBV21-1	TRBJ1-1	NA	NA	CASSPGQGVLYTEAFF	TGTGCCAGCAGTCCTGGACAGGGCGTGCTTTACACTGAAGCTTTCTTT
TRBV5-1	TRBJ2-6	NA	NA	CASSLEGSGANVLTF	TGCGCCAGCAGCTTGGAGGGGTCCGGGGCCAACGTCCTGACTTTC
TRBV5-1	TRBJ1-1	NA	NA	CASLEPGTTEAFF	TGCGCCAGCCTCGAACCTGGAACGACTGAAGCTTTCTTT
TRBV7-2	TRBJ1-5	NA	TRBD1	CASSPDRGRNQPQHF	TGTGCCAGCAGCCCTGACAGGGGAAGAAATCAGCCCCAGCATTTT
TRBV7-2	TRBJ2-3	NA	TRBD2	CASSLVPSTAGRWETQYF	TGTGCCAGCAGCTTAGTGCCCTCGACAGCGGGACGGTGGGAGACGCAGTATTTT
TRBV2	TRBJ2-3	NA	TRBD2	CASSRTSGGSSDTQYF	TGTGCCAGCAGTAGGACTAGCGGGGGGTCTTCAGATACGCAGTATTTT
TRBV6-1	TRBJ1-6	NA	NA	CASSEGLRNSPLHF	TGTGCCAGCAGTGAAGGGTTGAGAAATTCACCCCTCCACTTT
TRBV4-2	TRBJ1-3	NA	NA	CASSAPMGLGNTIYF	TGTGCCAGCAGCGCCCCCATGGGTCTAGGAAACACCATATATTTT
TRBV15	TRBJ1-2	once	NA	CATSEGGIHGYTF	TGTGCCACCAGCGAGGGGGGTATCCATGGCTACACCTTC
TRBV19	TRBJ1-5	NA	NA	CATQGFRSSNQPQHF	TGTGCCACCCAAGGCTTTCGAAGTAGCAATCAGCCCCAGCATTTT
TRBV5-6	TRBJ1-5	NA	TRBD1	CASSSQGTGHQPQHF	TGTGCCAGCAGCTCCCAAGGGACAGGGCACCAGCCCCAGCATTTT
TRBV7-2	TRBJ2-1	NA	TRBD2	CASSLGLAGGEQFF	TGTGCCAGCAGCCTCGGACTAGCGGGGGGCGAGCAGTTCTTC
TRBV14	TRBJ1-6	NA	NA	CASSVIEYSPLHF	TGTGCCAGCAGCGTAATCGAGTACTCACCCCTCCACTTT
TRBV7-8	TRBJ2-3	NA	TRBD2	CASSLALAGDSSTDTQYF	TGTGCCAGCAGCCTGGCACTAGCGGGGGACTCTAGCACAGATACGCAGTATTTT
TRBV5-4	TRBJ1-4	NA	TRBD1	CASSFKRTGNEKLFF	TGTGCCAGCAGCTTTAAGCGGACAGGGAATGAAAAACTGTTTTTT
TRBV30	TRBJ2-1	NA	NA	CADPGVSYNEQFF	TGTGCCGACCCAGGGGTATCCTACAATGAGCAGTTCTTC
TRBV19	TRBJ1-5	NA	NA	CASSIDNRAPQHF	TGTGCCAGTAGTATAGATAATAGGGCGCCCCAGCATTTT
TRBV28	TRBJ1-4	NA	TRBD1	CASSSDRGREKLFF	TGTGCCAGCAGTTCGGACAGGGGGCGAGAAAAACTGTTTTTT
TRBV19	TRBJ2-3	NA	TRBD2	CASSNLAAHGDTQYF	TGTGCCAGTAGTAATCTAGCGGCCCACGGGGATACGCAGTATTTT
TRBV5-4	TRBJ2-1	NA	TRBD1	CASSVGQGRNEQFF	TGTGCCAGCAGCGTGGGACAGGGGCGCAATGAGCAGTTCTTC
TRBV7-8	TRBJ2-3	NA	NA	CASSPSRITSDTQYF	TGTGCCAGCAGCCCTTCCCGTATAACCTCGGATACGCAGTATTTT
TRBV30	TRBJ1-6	NA	TRBD1	CARSSGTGRRSPLHF	TGTGCCCGGAGTTCTGGGACAGGGAGGAGATCACCCCTCCACTTT